This T cell receptor beta chain was sequenced in a study of CD8 T cells in ankylosing spondylitis. This clonotype was seen many times. From the 5' RACE reads, TCRdb called clonotypes with MiXCR, one entry per CDR3 protein. The data show around 150,000 distinct CDR3 sequences, about 7% seen once. The source of this sequence is a female donor with ankylosing spondylitis or in good health (not recorded which). The sample comprised blood, either unsorted or a sorted T cell fraction (not recorded which).

CDR3 DNA: TGCGCCAGCAGCTTGGACAGCTACTCCTACGAGCAGTACTTC. Amino acids: CASSLDSYSYEQYF. The chain employs TRBV5-1 and TRBJ2-7; D is uncertain. V lost 0 bases to trimming and J lost 0 bases, with 7 bases between them. The CDR3 runs 14 residues. Germline loops: CDR1 SGHRS, CDR2 YFSETQ.